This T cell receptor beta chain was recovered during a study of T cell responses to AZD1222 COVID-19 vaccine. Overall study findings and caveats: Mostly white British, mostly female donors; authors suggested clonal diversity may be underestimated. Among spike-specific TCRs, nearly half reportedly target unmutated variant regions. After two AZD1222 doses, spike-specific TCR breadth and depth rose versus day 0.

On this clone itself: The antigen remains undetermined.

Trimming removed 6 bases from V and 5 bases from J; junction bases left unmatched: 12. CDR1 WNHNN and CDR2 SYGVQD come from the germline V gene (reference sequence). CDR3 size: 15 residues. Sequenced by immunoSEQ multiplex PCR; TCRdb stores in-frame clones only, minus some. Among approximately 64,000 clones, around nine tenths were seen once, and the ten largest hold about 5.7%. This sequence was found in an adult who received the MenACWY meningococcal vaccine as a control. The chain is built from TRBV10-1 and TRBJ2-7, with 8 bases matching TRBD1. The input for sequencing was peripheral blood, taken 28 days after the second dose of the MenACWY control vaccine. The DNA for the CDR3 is TGCGCCAGCAGCAATAGCAGGACAGGGCTCGACGAGCAGTACTTC. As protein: CASSNSRTGLDEQYF.